The following is a T cell receptor (beta chain) sequence with its context. Its antigen is unknown. This sample is drawn from a study of cytomegalovirus exposure and HLA in healthy donors. Study-level results: Donors belonging to an Asian-associated ancestry cluster reportedly showed fewer N-insertions in productive TCRs than the roughly 670-donor mean, according to what a later analysis found. Cytomegalovirus status was reportedly diagnosed by the classifier with high specificity and sensitivity. A few V segments could not be told apart, such as TRBV6-2 and TRBV6-3, and were left out. The HLA-A and HLA-B alleles of most subjects were reportedly predicted accurately from TCR beta sequences.

In the PCR, 60 Vbeta and 13 Jbeta primers were used. Method: immunoSEQ multiplex PCR; TCRdb's copy keeps in-frame clones and lacks some. Of approximately 150,000 clones in the sample, roughly 81% were seen once. This CDR3 has 15 amino acids. Per germline, CDR1 WNHNN and CDR2 SYGVQD (reference sequence). The ends were cut back, 6 bases at V and 0 bases at J, with 11 bases in the middle. The gene calls are TRBV10-1 and TRBJ2-2; possible D gene TRBD2, 6 bases. The sequencing input was PBMCs. This clonotype originated in a woman between 50 and 59 years old in good health and CMV-seronegative. The CDR3 DNA reads as TGCGCCAGCAGCGGGGGAAGCTCGAACACCGGGGAGCTGTTTTTT. This translates into CASSGGSSNTGELFF.